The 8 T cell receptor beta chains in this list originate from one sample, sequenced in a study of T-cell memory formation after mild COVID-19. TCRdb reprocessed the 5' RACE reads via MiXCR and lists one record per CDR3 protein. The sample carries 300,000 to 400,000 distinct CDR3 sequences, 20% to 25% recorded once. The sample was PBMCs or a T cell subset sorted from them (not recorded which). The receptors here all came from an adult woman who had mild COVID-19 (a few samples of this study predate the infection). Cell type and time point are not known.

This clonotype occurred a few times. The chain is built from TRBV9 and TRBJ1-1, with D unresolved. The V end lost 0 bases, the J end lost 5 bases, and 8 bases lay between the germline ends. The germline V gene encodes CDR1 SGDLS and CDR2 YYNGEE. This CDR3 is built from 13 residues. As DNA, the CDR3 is TGTGCCAGCAGCGTAGATGGGAGGACTGAAGCTTTCTTT. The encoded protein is CASSVDGRTEAFF.

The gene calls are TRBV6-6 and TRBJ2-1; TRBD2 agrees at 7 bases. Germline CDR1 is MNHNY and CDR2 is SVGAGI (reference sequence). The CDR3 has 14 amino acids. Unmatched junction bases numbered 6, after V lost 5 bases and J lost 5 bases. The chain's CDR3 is CASSRSRGDNEQFF. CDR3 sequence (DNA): TGTGCCAGCAGTCGGTCACGGGGGGACAATGAGCAGTTCTTC.

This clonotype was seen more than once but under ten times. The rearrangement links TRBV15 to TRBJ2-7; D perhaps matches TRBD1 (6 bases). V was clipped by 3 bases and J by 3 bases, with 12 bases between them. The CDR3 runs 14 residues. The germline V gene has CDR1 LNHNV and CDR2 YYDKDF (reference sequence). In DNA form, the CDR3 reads TGTGCCACCAGCAGTCGGGACACGGACTACGAGCAGTACTTC. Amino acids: CATSSRDTDYEQYF.

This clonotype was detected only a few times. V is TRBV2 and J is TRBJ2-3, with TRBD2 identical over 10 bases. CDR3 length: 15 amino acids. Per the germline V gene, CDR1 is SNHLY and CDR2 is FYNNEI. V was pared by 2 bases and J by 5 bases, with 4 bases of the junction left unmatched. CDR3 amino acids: CASSESGGAGDTQYF. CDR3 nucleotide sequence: TGTGCCAGCAGTGAAAGCGGGGGGGCAGGAGATACGCAGTATTTT. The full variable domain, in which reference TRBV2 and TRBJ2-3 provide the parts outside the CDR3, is EPEVTQTPSHQVTQMGQEVILRCVPISNHLYFYWYRQILGQKVEFLVSFYNNEISEKSEIFDDQFSVERPDGSNFTLKIRSTKLEDSAMYFCASSESGGAGDTQYFGPGTRLTVL.

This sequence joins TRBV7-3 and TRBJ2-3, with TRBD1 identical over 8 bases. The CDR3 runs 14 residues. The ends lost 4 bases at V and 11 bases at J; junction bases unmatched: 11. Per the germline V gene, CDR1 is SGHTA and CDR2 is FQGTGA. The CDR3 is CASSSDRGTSLQYF. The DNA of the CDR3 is TGTGCCAGCAGCTCCGACAGGGGCACTAGCTTGCAGTATTTT.

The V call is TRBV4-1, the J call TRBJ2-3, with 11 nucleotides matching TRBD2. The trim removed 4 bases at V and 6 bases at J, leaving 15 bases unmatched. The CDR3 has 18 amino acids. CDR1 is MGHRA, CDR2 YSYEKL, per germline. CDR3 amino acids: CASSPSISGGAGVDTQYF. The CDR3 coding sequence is TGCGCCAGCAGCCCATCCATTAGCGGGGGGGCAGGCGTGGATACGCAGTATTTT.

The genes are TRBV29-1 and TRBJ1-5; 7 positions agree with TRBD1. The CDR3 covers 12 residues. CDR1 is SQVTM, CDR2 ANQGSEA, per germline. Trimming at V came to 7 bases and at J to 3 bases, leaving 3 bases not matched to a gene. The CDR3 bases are TGCAGCGCAGGACAGGTCAATCAGCCCCAGCATTTT. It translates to CSAGQVNQPQHF.

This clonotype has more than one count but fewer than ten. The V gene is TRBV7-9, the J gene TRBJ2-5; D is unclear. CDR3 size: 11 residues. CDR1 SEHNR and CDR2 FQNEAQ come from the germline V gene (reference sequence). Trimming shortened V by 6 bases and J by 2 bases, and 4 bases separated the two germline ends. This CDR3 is CASREQETQYF. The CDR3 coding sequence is TGTGCCAGCAGAGAACAAGAGACCCAGTACTTC.